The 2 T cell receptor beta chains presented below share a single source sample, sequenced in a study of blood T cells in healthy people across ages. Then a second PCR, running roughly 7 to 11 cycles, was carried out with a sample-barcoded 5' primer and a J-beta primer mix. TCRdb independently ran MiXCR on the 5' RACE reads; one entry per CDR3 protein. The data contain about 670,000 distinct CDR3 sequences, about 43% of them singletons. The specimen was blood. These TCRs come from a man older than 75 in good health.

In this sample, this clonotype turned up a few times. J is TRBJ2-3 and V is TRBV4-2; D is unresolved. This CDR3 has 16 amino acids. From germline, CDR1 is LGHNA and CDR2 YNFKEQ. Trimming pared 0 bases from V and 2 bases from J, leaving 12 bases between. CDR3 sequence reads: CASSQDQLIYTDTQYF. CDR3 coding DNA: TGTGCCAGCAGCCAAGATCAACTAATATACACAGATACGCAGTATTTT.

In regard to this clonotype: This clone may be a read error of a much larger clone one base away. CDR3 region: CASIAGGDEQYF. CDR3 nucleotide sequence: TGTGCCAGCATCGCGGGAGGCGATGAGCAGTACTTC. The rearrangement uses TRBV7-8 and TRBJ2-5; 8 nucleotides line up with TRBD2. V trimming: 7 bases; J trimming: 11 bases; junction bases outside the gene matches: 9. In germline, CDR1 is SGHVS, CDR2 FQNEAQ. The CDR3 has 12 amino acids.